Listed below are T cell receptor beta chains from one sample, sequenced in a study of vaccination and CD4 T cells after COVID-19. TCRdb reanalysed the PCR reads using MiXCR and keeps one entry per CDR3 protein. The sample has under 25,000 distinct CDR3 sequences; 45% to 65% are singletons. The antigens of these receptors remain unknown. Sequencing used CD4+ T cells from blood, cultured in vitro. The origin of the receptors is a human donor who had recovered from COVID-19. CDR3s include the opening cysteine and the closing phenylalanine or tryptophan. Fields, in order: CDR3 protein, CDR3 DNA, D gene, J gene, V gene, clone size. A D gene is named only where the DNA matches it firmly. Size tells how often a clone was seen (once, few, many) or the class of an expanded clone, and some rows leave it out.

CASSIRQNGYTF,TGTGCCAGTAGTATTCGGCAGAACGGCTACACCTTC,NA,TRBJ1-2,TRBV19,NA
CASSLEAATEAFF,TGTGCCAGCAGTTTGGAGGCGGCCACTGAAGCTTTCTTT,NA,TRBJ1-1,TRBV12-3/TRBV12-4,NA
CASRISGVRGETQYF,TGTGCCAGCAGGATCTCCGGGGTTCGAGGAGAGACCCAGTACTTC,NA,TRBJ2-5,TRBV6-1,NA
CASSYDRNTEAFF,TGTGCCAGCAGTTATGATCGGAACACTGAAGCTTTCTTT,NA,TRBJ1-1,TRBV6-4,NA
CASEDRGSTDTQYF,TGTGCCAGCGAGGACAGGGGTAGCACAGATACGCAGTATTTT,TRBD1,TRBJ2-3,TRBV6-2/TRBV6-3,NA
CASSTGGAVGDTQYF,TGTGCCAGTAGTACGGGGGGCGCAGTCGGAGATACGCAGTATTTT,NA,TRBJ2-3,TRBV19,NA
CASSVQAGGTEAFF,TGTGCCAGTAGCGTACAGGCGGGGGGCACTGAAGCTTTCTTT,NA,TRBJ1-1,TRBV19,NA
CASSERQGHREQYF,TGTGCCAGCAGTGAAAGACAGGGCCATCGGGAGCAGTACTTC,TRBD1,TRBJ2-7,TRBV6-1,NA
CASSLGTSVETQYF,TGTGCCAGCAGTTTAGGGACTAGCGTGGAGACCCAGTACTTC,TRBD2,TRBJ2-5,TRBV12-3/TRBV12-4,once
CASSLGRSSGGNEQFF,TGTGCCAGCAGCTTAGGGCGGAGTAGCGGGGGCAATGAGCAGTTCTTC,TRBD2,TRBJ2-1,TRBV7-6,once
CASSSQAGEQYF,TGTGCCAGCAGCTCTCAGGCCGGGGAGCAGTACTTC,NA,TRBJ2-7,TRBV7-2,NA
CASSLSQGVGGYTF,TGTGCCAGCAGTTTATCCCAGGGTGTGGGGGGCTACACCTTC,NA,TRBJ1-2,TRBV27,NA
CASRPGTSGETQYF,TGTGCCAGCAGACCCGGGACTAGCGGTGAGACCCAGTACTTC,TRBD2,TRBJ2-5,TRBV2,NA
CASSVSGRDGETQYF,TGTGCCAGCAGCGTATCCGGGAGAGACGGGGAGACCCAGTACTTC,NA,TRBJ2-5,TRBV9,NA
CASSTAGTNYGYTF,TGTGCCAGCTCGACAGCAGGGACTAACTATGGCTACACCTTC,NA,TRBJ1-2,TRBV5-4,NA
CASSLSYWGRANTGELFF,TGTGCCAGCAGCTTATCATACTGGGGGAGAGCGAACACCGGGGAGCTGTTTTTT,NA,TRBJ2-2,TRBV11-3,NA
CASSFASTRGYTF,TGTGCCAGCAGTTTCGCTTCCACCCGGGGCTACACCTTC,NA,TRBJ1-2,TRBV12-3/TRBV12-4,NA
CASSPRVHGYTF,TGTGCCAGCAGCCCGAGGGTGCATGGCTACACCTTC,NA,TRBJ1-2,TRBV28,NA
CASSPSGRAKNIQYF,TGTGCCAGCAGCCCTTCCGGGAGGGCCAAAAACATTCAGTACTTC,TRBD2,TRBJ2-4,TRBV7-9,NA
CASSTANTIYF,TGTGCCAGCAGCACCGCAAACACCATATATTTT,NA,TRBJ1-3,TRBV2,NA
CASRPSGGASDTQYF,TGTGCCAGCAGACCCAGCGGGGGGGCCTCAGATACGCAGTATTTT,TRBD2,TRBJ2-3,TRBV6-1,NA
CASRRGGSDTGELFF,TGTGCCAGTAGACGAGGGGGCAGTGACACCGGGGAGCTGTTTTTT,TRBD1,TRBJ2-2,TRBV19,NA
CASRSRGANTEAFF,TGTGCCAGCAGATCAAGGGGGGCGAACACTGAAGCTTTCTTT,NA,TRBJ1-1,TRBV7-9,once
CASSSRTGYAQPQHF,TGTGCCAGCAGTTCAAGGACAGGGTACGCTCAGCCCCAGCATTTT,TRBD1,TRBJ1-5,TRBV28,NA
CASTTGGEQYF,TGTGCCAGCACGACAGGAGGCGAGCAGTACTTC,NA,TRBJ2-7,TRBV6-1,NA
CSARSQETQYF,TGCAGTGCCCGTTCCCAAGAGACCCAGTACTTC,NA,TRBJ2-5,TRBV20-1,NA
CASSFNQATGTGDNEQFF,TGTGCCAGCAGCTTCAACCAAGCCACCGGGACAGGGGATAATGAGCAGTTCTTC,TRBD1,TRBJ2-1,TRBV11-3,few
CASRRNTANYGYTF,TGTGCCAGCAGGAGAAATACAGCTAACTATGGCTACACCTTC,NA,TRBJ1-2,TRBV6-1,NA
CSAWPSGSFKDEQYF,TGCAGTGCATGGCCTAGCGGGAGCTTCAAAGACGAGCAGTACTTC,TRBD2,TRBJ2-7,TRBV20-1,NA
CASRPMNTEAFF,TGCGCCAGCAGGCCCATGAACACTGAAGCTTTCTTT,NA,TRBJ1-1,TRBV10-2,few
CASSSLTGGGNYGYTF,TGTGCCAGCAGCTCGCTCACGGGGGGCGGAAACTATGGCTACACCTTC,NA,TRBJ1-2,TRBV11-2,NA
CASSRPLGLAGNTIYF,TGTGCCAGTAGTAGACCCCTCGGACTTGCTGGAAACACCATATATTTT,NA,TRBJ1-3,TRBV19,NA
CSALGDRNTEAFF,TGCAGTGCACTGGGGGACAGGAACACTGAAGCTTTCTTT,TRBD1,TRBJ1-1,TRBV20-1,NA
CASSLGGRNTEAFF,TGTGCCAGCAGCTTGGGGGGTAGAAACACTGAAGCTTTCTTT,NA,TRBJ1-1,TRBV5-4,NA
CASGLVRTRGDEQFF,TGTGCTAGTGGTTTGGTAAGGACTAGGGGGGATGAGCAGTTCTTC,NA,TRBJ2-1,TRBV12-5,NA
CASSLDRGPYNEQFF,TGTGCCAGCAGCTTGGACCGCGGCCCCTACAATGAGCAGTTCTTC,NA,TRBJ2-1,TRBV5-4,NA
CASGLEGTGGGYEQYF,TGTGCTAGTGGTTTGGAGGGAACAGGGGGCGGCTACGAGCAGTACTTC,TRBD1,TRBJ2-7,TRBV12-5,few
CATRTGPEAFF,TGTGCCACTAGGACGGGGCCTGAAGCTTTCTTT,NA,TRBJ1-1,TRBV6-2/TRBV6-3,few
CSASGPYGYTF,TGCAGTGCTAGTGGCCCTTATGGCTACACCTTC,NA,TRBJ1-2,TRBV20-1,NA
CASSPTDLSANYGYTF,TGTGCCAGTAGTCCGACAGATTTATCAGCTAACTATGGCTACACCTTC,NA,TRBJ1-2,TRBV19,once
CASSLLRNHGYTF,TGTGCCAGCAGTTTATTGAGGAACCATGGCTACACCTTC,NA,TRBJ1-2,TRBV12-3/TRBV12-4,NA
CASSEYSYTF,TGTGCCAGCAGTGAATATTCCTACACCTTC,NA,TRBJ1-2,TRBV2,once
CASSPPRQGAGETQYF,TGTGCCAGCAGCCCTCCTAGACAGGGGGCTGGAGAGACCCAGTACTTC,TRBD1,TRBJ2-5,TRBV5-4,NA
CASSTDRTRGYTF,TGTGCCAGCAGCACAGACAGGACCCGGGGCTACACCTTC,NA,TRBJ1-2,TRBV11-2,NA
CASSSPSSANYGYTF,TGTGCCAGCAGTTCACCTTCGTCAGCTAACTATGGCTACACCTTC,NA,TRBJ1-2,TRBV6-5,NA
CASSFVSGSEGEAFF,TGTGCCAGCAGCTTCGTTTCAGGGTCGGAAGGTGAAGCTTTCTTT,NA,TRBJ1-1,TRBV7-9,few
CASSIIGKLAEAFF,TGTGCCAGTAGTATAATAGGGAAGCTGGCTGAAGCTTTCTTT,NA,TRBJ1-1,TRBV19,few
CASSHGVNSPLHF,TGTGCCAGCAGTCATGGGGTTAATTCACCCCTCCACTTT,NA,TRBJ1-6,TRBV25-1,NA
CSARLGTGGLQETQYF,TGCAGTGCTAGACTCGGGACAGGGGGACTCCAAGAGACCCAGTACTTC,TRBD1,TRBJ2-5,TRBV20-1,NA
CASSYRDGYTF,TGTGCCAGCAGCTACAGGGATGGCTACACCTTC,NA,TRBJ1-2,TRBV12-3/TRBV12-4,NA
CASSWDSTDTQYF,TGTGCCAGCAGCTGGGACAGTACAGATACGCAGTATTTT,TRBD1,TRBJ2-3,TRBV7-2,NA
CSAAQQGNQPQHF,TGCAGTGCCGCGCAACAGGGCAATCAGCCCCAGCATTTT,NA,TRBJ1-5,TRBV20-1,NA
CASSLGQEGNSPLHF,TGTGCCAGCAGCTTAGGACAGGAGGGGAATTCACCCCTCCACTTT,NA,TRBJ1-6,TRBV7-8,NA
CATARSWGGAYEQYF,TGTGCCACCGCCCGCTCTTGGGGGGGCGCATACGAGCAGTACTTC,NA,TRBJ2-7,TRBV6-1,medium-sized
CSAVGQGDTGELFF,TGCAGTGCTGTTGGACAGGGCGACACCGGGGAGCTGTTTTTT,TRBD1,TRBJ2-2,TRBV20-1,NA
CASTPELNTEAFF,TGTGCCAGCACCCCGGAATTGAACACTGAAGCTTTCTTT,NA,TRBJ1-1,TRBV7-2,NA
CSASSRVADTQYF,TGCAGTGCTAGTTCCAGGGTGGCAGATACGCAGTATTTT,NA,TRBJ2-3,TRBV20-1,NA
CASTLTNEQFF,TGTGCCTCCACGTTGACAAATGAGCAGTTCTTC,NA,TRBJ2-1,TRBV2,NA